This T cell receptor (beta chain) came from a study of vaccination and CD4 T cells after COVID-19 (dated by TCRdb to about 2022). Turning to the overall study: Convalescent patients had a positive SARS-CoV-2 result on nasal swab PCR, and of these patients, about ten had mild disease and one had severe disease. Six males and four females were included in the convalescent cohort, with two Hispanic individuals, seven Caucasians, two Asians and one multiracial person represented. Each participant got two doses of either the Pfizer-BioNTech BNT162b2 vaccine (n=8) or the Moderna mRNA-1273 vaccine (n=2). Post-COVID blood samples were collected from convalescent patients a median of around 100 days after diagnosis, with a range of about 35 to 161 days. Post-vaccine blood samples were obtained a median of approximately 74 days after the second vaccine dose, with a range of about 13 to 241 days. Culture stimuli were overlapping spike peptide pools from SARS-CoV-2 and from the common cold coronaviruses HCoV-NL63, HCoV-OC43 and HCoV-229E. Control cultures received a CEFX viral epitope pool as the positive control, an HIV-1 Nef peptide pool as the negative control, or no peptide. The spike-specific CD4+ TCR repertoire was compared before and after mRNA vaccination in approximately ten COVID-19 convalescent patients and a few infection-naive healthy vaccine recipients. What the authors observed across the whole study: The number of convalescent patients in the study was relatively small, and the study did not examine early timepoints following natural infection. In convalescent patients, a median approximately 90% of post-vaccine SARS-CoV-2-reactive clones were detected only after vaccination, suggesting vaccine-specific priming. Although the median number of SARS-CoV-2-reactive clonotypes went up from some 23 after infection to more than 30 after vaccination, the increase was not significant. Of the vaccine-specific clones in convalescent patients, 304 of 307, or nearly all, reacted only to SARS-CoV-2 spike and did not cross-react with common cold coronaviruses.

The CDR3 sequence holds 13 residues, the cysteine and phenylalanine included. Only CDR3 DNA is held: 39 bases, read in frame from base 1. V is trimmed back by 8 bases and J by 4 bases, and the junction contains 3 bases that no gene match accounts for. CDR1 KGHSH and CDR2 LQKENI are derived from the germline V gene. Libraries came from PCR. DNA from cultured CD4+ T cells underwent TCR sequencing with the Oncomine TCR Beta short-read assay at the Johns Hopkins FTIC core. Genomic DNA was extracted from the cultured CD4+ T cells with the QIAamp micro DNA kit. The Oncomine TCR Beta libraries from cultured CD4+ T cells were pooled using unique dual indexes and then sequenced on an Illumina iSeq 100. In the paper's pipeline: Non-productive sequences were removed, and CDR3s not starting with C, not ending with F or W, or shorter than 7 amino acids were discarded. Antigen-specific clonotypes were identified with the MANAFEST web application by comparing peptide-stimulated wells with reference and other culture wells. To be called positive, a clone needed an FDR below 0.05, an odds ratio above 5, and a productive frequency above 0.1% in at least two of three replicate wells. Cross-reactive clonotypes were defined as significantly expanded in both SARS-CoV-2 spike wells and at least one common cold coronavirus spike condition. Using R version 3.6.1, CDR3 homology was evaluated through Levenshtein distances (stringdist) along with unrooted phylogenetic trees (ape). Starting from the raw public reads, TCRdb applied fastp trimming at Q25, assembled clones with MiXCR and retained in-frame beta chains. Rows with a matching CDR3 protein are joined into one entry that keeps the most common DNA and genes. The V and J calls reflect TCRdb's pipeline rather than the authors' work. Within this sample are 10,000 to 15,000 distinct CDR3 sequences, with approximately 52% of them counted one time only. The ten biggest clones cover 16% of the sample.

For this clonotype: No cognate antigen has been identified for it. No much larger clonotype is one base removed from it; base qualities were not supplied.

The treatment or condition label, read with the paper, signifies: approximately nine-day PBMC culture with coronavirus spike peptide pools or control peptides (ViraFEST assay). The study used the ViraFEST assay, which expanded antigen-specific T cells with peptide pools and then identified expanded clonotypes by TCR sequencing. Positive SARS-CoV-2 PCR tests in the convalescent patients dated from March to December 2020, before Alpha, Beta and Delta variants emerged in the United States. PBMCs were cultured at fewer than 2.5 million per well in IMDM supplemented with roughly 5% human AB serum and 8.5 to 10 IU/ml IL-2, with approximately 10 ug/ml peptide pools added. On days 3 and 7, half of the culture medium was replaced with fresh IL-2-containing medium. Once the cells had been in culture for about 10 days, the EasySep CD4+ T cell isolation kit was used to isolate CD4+ T cells by negative selection. Ficoll-Paque Plus gradient centrifugation was used to isolate PBMCs from whole blood, and the isolated PBMCs were then either used fresh or cryopreserved at -140C. Triplicate wells were generally used for each culture condition.

The V gene is TRBV18 and the J gene is TRBJ2-5; 11 middle bases align to TRBD2. The specimen was CD4+ T cells from blood, cultured in vitro. This sequence originates from a human donor who had recovered from COVID-19. The sequenced DNA is TGTGCCAGCACTAGCGGGAGAGGAGAGACCCAGTACTTC. It translates as CASTSGRGETQYF.